Listed below are T cell receptor beta chains from one sample, sequenced in a study of T cell changes during pregnancy in multiple sclerosis. Clones were sequenced by immunoSEQ multiplex PCR, and TCRdb holds only the in-frame ones, with some missing. Here the sample spans under 35,000 clones, roughly 89% being singletons. This material consisted of CD4+ T cells from peripheral blood mononuclear cells, taken in the third trimester of pregnancy. The receptors originated from a female donor in good health, enrolled as a control in a pregnancy study. The CDR3 runs from the conserved cysteine through the conserved F or W. A D gene is named only where the DNA matches it firmly. Some rows mark clone size as missing; the rest say once, few, many or name a class of expanded clone.

v_gene: TRBV2; abundance: .; j_gene: TRBJ2-7; len: 16; d_gene: TRBD2; CDR3aa: CASSEALGLAGEEQYF; CDR3nt: TGTGCCAGCAGTGAAGCGCTAGGACTAGCGGGGGAGGAGCAGTACTTC
v_gene: TRBV6-1; abundance: once; j_gene: TRBJ1-3; len: 13; d_gene: .; CDR3aa: CASTWTDGNTIYF; CDR3nt: TGTGCCAGCACCTGGACAGACGGAAACACCATATATTTT
v_gene: TRBV11-2; abundance: .; j_gene: TRBJ1-1; len: 16; d_gene: TRBD1; CDR3aa: CASSSGTGVMNTEAFF; CDR3nt: TGTGCCAGCAGCTCCGGGACAGGGGTCATGAACACTGAAGCTTTCTTT
v_gene: TRBV6-1; abundance: .; j_gene: TRBJ2-2; len: 17; d_gene: .; CDR3aa: CASSETSGGPGTGELFF; CDR3nt: TGTGCCAGCAGTGAAACCTCTGGAGGGCCGGGCACCGGGGAGCTGTTTTTT
v_gene: TRBV7-8; abundance: .; j_gene: TRBJ1-5; len: 15; d_gene: TRBD1; CDR3aa: CASSLGDRGFQPQHF; CDR3nt: TGTGCCAGCAGCTTAGGGGACAGGGGGTTTCAGCCCCAGCATTTT
v_gene: TRBV2; abundance: .; j_gene: TRBJ2-5; len: 14; d_gene: TRBD1; CDR3aa: CASRSTGVGETQYF; CDR3nt: TGTGCCAGCAGATCGACAGGGGTTGGTGAGACCCAGTACTTC
v_gene: TRBV18; abundance: .; j_gene: TRBJ2-3; len: 16; d_gene: TRBD2; CDR3aa: CASSPQASGATDTQYF; CDR3nt: TGTGCCAGCTCCCCACAGGCTAGCGGGGCCACAGATACGCAGTATTTT
v_gene: TRBV6-6; abundance: .; j_gene: TRBJ2-3; len: 12; d_gene: .; CDR3aa: CASSYRRDTQYF; CDR3nt: TGTGCCAGCAGTTACCGGAGAGATACGCAGTATTTT
v_gene: TRBV18; abundance: .; j_gene: TRBJ1-2; len: 13; d_gene: .; CDR3aa: CASSPTQGDGYTF; CDR3nt: TGTGCCAGCTCACCAACGCAAGGGGATGGCTACACCTTC
v_gene: TRBV6-1; abundance: .; j_gene: TRBJ1-5; len: 15; d_gene: .; CDR3aa: CASISTLLSNQPQHF; CDR3nt: TGTGCCAGCATAAGCACCCTTCTAAGCAATCAGCCCCAGCATTTT
v_gene: TRBV28; abundance: .; j_gene: TRBJ1-6; len: 14; d_gene: .; CDR3aa: CASTVRGENSPLHF; CDR3nt: TGTGCCAGCACCGTGCGGGGGGAAAATTCACCCCTCCACTTT